These 28 T cell receptor beta chains were all obtained from the same sample, sequenced in a study of sequential checkpoint blockade in melanoma. TCRdb's copy holds only in-frame clones and misses some; the assay was immunoSEQ multiplex PCR. The sample shows 15,000 to 20,000 clones, approximately 57% of them seen only once. Treatment denoted: randomized to nivolumab then ipilimumab (arm A) or the reverse (arm B). The sample consisted of CD8+ T cells sorted from blood (inferred from file names), taken from a patient given nivolumab and ipilimumab in sequence. These receptors were obtained from a human donor with melanoma.

Judged by abundance, this clone is medium-sized. The gene calls are TRBV7-8 and TRBJ2-7, with TRBD1 matching over 11 bases. Trimming removed 3 bases from V and 1 base from J; junction bases left unmatched: 2. The CDR3 is 15 amino acids. The germline gives CDR1 SGHVS, CDR2 FQNEAQ. The CDR3 nucleotides are TGTGCCAGCAGCTTGTGGGACAGGGGGTCCTACGAGCAGTACTTC. It translates to CASSLWDRGSYEQYF.

This chain connects TRBV19 to TRBJ2-1, with TRBD2 identical over 7 bases. Germline assignment: CDR1 LNHDA and CDR2 SQIVND (reference sequence). Germline trimming cut 3 bases from V and 7 bases from J; bases unmatched to any gene: 9. The length of the CDR3 is 15 residues. CDR3 coding DNA: TGTGCCAGTAGTATTATGTCGGCTAGCGGAAATGAGCAGTTCTTC. Protein product: CASSIMSASGNEQFF.

This clone is deemed medium-sized (0.01 to 0.1%). The chain has TRBV12-5 and TRBJ1-2, with 12 bases that match TRBD1. The CDR3 contains 14 residues. V was pared by 3 bases and J by 7 bases, with 3 bases of the junction left unmatched. Germline CDR1 is LGHNT and CDR2 is FRNRAP. The CDR3 region has the DNA TGTGCTAGTGGTTTTGGGACAGGGGGCCTTGGCTACACCTTC. It yields the protein CASGFGTGGLGYTF.

The genes are TRBV6-5 and TRBJ2-1; 7 nucleotides match TRBD2. The V and J ends lost 2 bases and 0 bases, in that order; junction bases with no gene match: 1. This CDR3 spans 15 amino acids. Germline-derived CDR1 and CDR2 are MNHEY and SVGAGI. CDR3 residues: CASSYGGGSYNEQFF. The CDR3 nucleotides read TGTGCCAGCAGTTACGGCGGGGGCTCCTACAATGAGCAGTTCTTC.

This chain uses TRBV30 with TRBJ2-3; 7 bases are a match to TRBD2. V dropped 5 bases and J dropped 2; count of bases not matched to a gene: 7. CDR1 is GTSNPN, CDR2 SVGIG, per germline (reference sequence). The CDR3 has 14 residues. For the CDR3, the DNA is TGTGCCTGGGGTCTAGCGGACCTCACAGATACGCAGTATTTT. It specifies CAWGLADLTDTQYF.

The rearrangement links TRBV27 to TRBJ2-3; possibly TRBD2 for D (6 bases). V lost 3 bases and J 3 bases, leaving 10 bases between the germline ends. CDR1 is MNHEY, CDR2 SMNVEV, per germline (reference sequence). The length of the CDR3 is 14 residues. CDR3 residues: CASSFTGGTDTQYF. DNA of the CDR3: TGTGCCAGCAGTTTTACCGGAGGGACAGATACGCAGTATTTT.

This chain joins TRBV28 and TRBJ2-3, with 7 nucleotides matching TRBD2. This CDR3 contains 16 residues. V shed 5 bases and J 0 bases; nucleotides not matched to a gene: 8. Per germline, CDR1 MDHEN and CDR2 SYDVKM. The DNA for the CDR3 is TGTGCCAGCAGTCCCCTAGCGGACCTTAGCACAGATACGCAGTATTTT. Residues: CASSPLADLSTDTQYF.

The chain carries TRBV11-2 and TRBJ1-2; no firm D call. The CDR3 is 13 residues long. Per germline, CDR1 SGHAT and CDR2 FQNNGV. V gave up 0 bases and J gave up 5 bases, with 7 bases separating them. The CDR3 region is CASSLESSYGYTF. DNA for the CDR3: TGTGCCAGCAGCTTAGAGTCCAGTTATGGCTACACCTTC.

The rearrangement uses TRBV25-1 and TRBJ1-4; 9 bases match TRBD1. The CDR3 runs to 13 residues. CDR1 is MGHDK and CDR2 is SYGVNS in the germline V gene. CDR3 region: CATQGTGPMELFF. The CDR3 nucleotides read TGTGCGACACAAGGGACAGGGCCAATGGAACTGTTTTTT.

This clone was picked up a small number of times. This chain uses TRBV5-6 with TRBJ2-7; TRBD2 matches 10 bases. The CDR3 is 14 amino acids. Germline assignment: CDR1 SGHDT and CDR2 YYEEEE. The V gene end was trimmed by 5 bases and the J gene end by 7 bases; junction bases not matched to a gene: 9. Here the CDR3 DNA reads TGTGCCAGCAGTACGACTAGCGGGTACAAGGAGCAGTACTTC. It translates to CASSTTSGYKEQYF. The full variable domain, with the rest looked up from reference TRBV5-6 and TRBJ2-7, is DAGVTQSPTHLIKTRGQQVTLRCSPKSGHDTVSWYQQALGQGPQFIFQYYEEEERQRGNFPDRFSGHQFPNYSSELNVNALLLGDSALYLCASSTTSGYKEQYFGPGTRLTVT.

This clone has only a few counts. The chain is built from TRBV28 and TRBJ1-2; D perhaps matches TRBD1 (6 bases). Germline V gives CDR1 MDHEN, CDR2 SYDVKM. With 6 bases removed from V and 7 bases from J, the gap between germline ends came to 18 bases. The CDR3 sequence is 14 residues long. The CDR3 DNA reads TGTGCCAGCAGGACCTATGAAGGGGGTAGTGGCTACACCTTC. Residues: CASRTYEGGSGYTF.

The chain links TRBV10-2 to TRBJ2-1; 14 bases agree with TRBD2. Germline loops: CDR1 WSHSY, CDR2 SAAADI. V gave up 6 bases and J gave up 6 bases; unmatched junction bases: 4. The CDR3 spans 15 residues. The CDR3 protein is CASREGTSGGNEQFF. The CDR3 nucleotides read TGCGCCAGCAGGGAAGGGACTAGCGGGGGCAATGAGCAGTTCTTC.

This clone was counted a few times. This chain connects TRBV4-2 to TRBJ1-6, with D perhaps TRBD1 (6 bases). Per germline, CDR1 LGHNA and CDR2 YNFKEQ. The CDR3 length is 15 residues. V was clipped by 4 bases and J by 8 bases, with 15 bases between them. The CDR3 is CASSRALGGDSPLHF. The CDR3 nucleotides are TGTGCCAGCAGCCGGGCCTTAGGGGGGGATTCACCCCTCCACTTT.

CDR3 DNA sequence: TGTGCCAGCAGCTCACCGGGACAGGGTTTTTCCAACTATGGCTACACCTTC. It translates to CASSSPGQGFSNYGYTF. The V gene is TRBV5-5, the J gene TRBJ1-2, with 9 bases identical to TRBD1. The ends lost 3 bases at V and 2 bases at J; junction bases unmatched: 11. Germline V CDR1 and CDR2: SGHKS, YYEKEE (reference sequence). CDR3 length: 17 residues.

The genes are TRBV27 and TRBJ2-7; 8 nucleotides match TRBD1. Trimming removed 0 bases from V and 4 bases from J; junction bases left unmatched: 5. Germline assignment: CDR1 MNHEY and CDR2 SMNVEV (reference sequence). The CDR3 has 15 residues. The CDR3 DNA reads as TGTGCCAGCAGTTTATCGGAGGACAGGGCGTACGAGCAGTACTTC. Translating it yields CASSLSEDRAYEQYF.

The chain joins TRBV15 to TRBJ2-7; TRBD1 agrees at 7 bases. Germline CDR1 reads LNHNV; CDR2 reads YYDKDF (reference sequence). The trim removed 3 bases at V and 3 bases at J, leaving 5 bases unmatched. The CDR3 spans 14 residues. CDR3: CATSSHHRGYEQYF. For the CDR3, the DNA is TGTGCCACCAGCAGCCACCACAGGGGCTACGAGCAGTACTTC.

This chain uses TRBV28 with TRBJ2-5, with 7 positions matching TRBD1. Germline lookup yields CDR1 MDHEN and CDR2 SYDVKM. The ends lost 2 bases at V and 5 bases at J; junction bases unmatched: 5. The length of the CDR3 is 14 residues. CDR3 in amino acids: CASSLDRGGETQYF. CDR3 nucleotides: TGTGCCAGCAGTTTAGATAGAGGGGGCGAGACCCAGTACTTC.

The table lists this clone with a count of one. The chain uses TRBV4-1 and TRBJ2-1; 11 positions match TRBD2. This CDR3 is 16 amino acids long. Germline V gives CDR1 MGHRA, CDR2 YSYEKL. V shed 3 bases, J shed 2 bases, and the junction held 3 bases outside the gene matches. DNA of the CDR3: TGCGCCAGCAGCCAGGAGGGACTAGCGGCCTACAATGAGCAGTTCTTC. Translated, it gives CASSQEGLAAYNEQFF.

Concerning this clone: Relative to the germline gene, one junction end is altered; a read error may explain this. The chain recombines TRBV11-2 with TRBJ1-2; D is possibly TRBD1 (5 bases). CDR3 length: 14 residues. CDR1 is SGHAT, CDR2 FQNNGV, per germline. This chain's CDR3 is CASSQWSAGLGYTF. The DNA of the CDR3 is TGCGCCAGCAGCCAATGGAGCGCAGGGCTTGGCTACACCTTC. Using reference TRBV11-2 and TRBJ1-2 for the parts outside the CDR3, the full variable domain is EAGVAQSPRYKIIEKRQSVAFWCNPISGHATLYWYQQILGQGPKLLIQFQNNGVVDDSQLPKDRFSAERLKGVDSTLKIQPAKLEDSAVYLCASSQWSAGLGYTFGSGTRLTVV.

This clone was counted a few times. The chain couples TRBV5-4 to TRBJ2-7; 9 nucleotides line up with TRBD1. Germline lookup yields CDR1 SGHNT and CDR2 YYREEE (reference sequence). The V and J ends lost 3 bases and 5 bases, in that order; junction bases with no gene match: 9. The CDR3 totals 15 residues. As DNA, the CDR3 is TGTGCCAGCAGCTGGGGGACAGGGTCGCGGAACGAGCAGTACTTC. Translated: CASSWGTGSRNEQYF.

This clone was found a few times. This chain's CDR3 is CASSRQGDEQYF. CDR3 DNA: TGTGCCAGCAGTCGACAGGGGGACGAGCAGTACTTC. The gene calls are TRBV6-5 and TRBJ2-7; 9 nucleotides agree with TRBD1. V lost 5 bases to trimming and J lost 5 bases; unmatched junction nucleotides: 1. This CDR3 has 12 residues. Germline CDR1 and CDR2: MNHEY and SVGAGI.

The chain recombines TRBV27 with TRBJ2-7; the D is unclear. Trimming removed 1 base at V and 1 base at J, with 5 bases between. This CDR3 contains 13 residues. Germline CDR1 and CDR2: MNHEY and SMNVEV (reference sequence). The CDR3 sequence: CASSLYQSYEQYF. DNA for the CDR3: TGTGCCAGCAGTTTATACCAGTCCTACGAGCAGTACTTC.

In this sample, this clone turned up once. This chain connects TRBV9 to TRBJ1-2; the D gene is possibly TRBD1 (6 bases). V gave up 6 bases and J gave up 4 bases, with 16 bases separating them. Germline CDR1 is SGDLS and CDR2 is YYNGEE. This CDR3 contains 14 residues. CDR3 loop: CASTLQGKGYGYTF. For the CDR3, the DNA is TGTGCCAGCACCCTACAGGGAAAAGGCTATGGCTACACCTTC.

This chain uses TRBV5-5 with TRBJ2-7; TRBD1 is a possible D gene (6 bases). The germline V gene encodes CDR1 SGHKS and CDR2 YYEKEE (reference sequence). Trimming cost V 2 bases and J 3 bases, with 9 bases left between them. The CDR3 spans 13 residues. This CDR3 reads CASSFDRIYEQYF. In DNA, the CDR3 is TGTGCCAGCAGCTTCGACAGGATCTACGAGCAGTACTTC.

Concerning this clone itself: The same CDR3 can be traced to other DNA sequences in this sample. The V and J genes are TRBV7-6 and TRBJ1-1; 9 bases align to TRBD1. Germline CDR1 and CDR2: SGHVS and FNYEAQ. The ends lost 1 base at V and 4 bases at J; junction bases unmatched: 4. The CDR3 length is 15 residues. In DNA, the CDR3 is TGTGCCAGCAGCTTAGAGGGACAGGGAGGCACTGAAGCTTTCTTT. It translates to CASSLEGQGGTEAFF.

By share, this clone counts as medium-sized (0.01 to 0.1%). CDR3 loop: CASSLGQVNYGYTF. As DNA, the CDR3 is TGTGCCAGCAGCTTGGGACAGGTTAACTATGGCTACACCTTC. The chain uses TRBV7-9 and TRBJ1-2; TRBD1 matches at 8 bases. Trimming cost V 3 bases and J 1 base; bases outside gene matches: 1. Germline V gene data show CDR1 as SEHNR and CDR2 as FQNEAQ (reference sequence). The CDR3 length is 14 residues.

The chain combines TRBV6-1 with TRBJ2-7; 7 bases agree with TRBD1. The germline CDR1 and CDR2 sequences are MNHNS and SASEGT. This CDR3 has 16 residues. With 1 base clipped from V and 0 bases from J, the junction kept 6 bases outside the gene matches. CDR3 residues: CASSEGRDSLSYEQYF. The DNA for the CDR3 is TGTGCCAGCAGTGAAGGAAGGGACAGCCTCTCCTACGAGCAGTACTTC.

The sample holds a few counts of this clone. CDR3 in amino acids: CASSESVTSGNEQFF. In DNA form, the CDR3 reads TGTGCCAGCAGTGAGTCAGTGACTAGCGGGAATGAGCAGTTCTTC. J is TRBJ2-1 and V is TRBV2; 10 nucleotides align to TRBD2. The germline V gene has CDR1 SNHLY and CDR2 FYNNEI. Losses at the gene ends were 3 bases for V and 7 bases for J; bases not matched to a gene: 6. This CDR3 has 15 amino acids.